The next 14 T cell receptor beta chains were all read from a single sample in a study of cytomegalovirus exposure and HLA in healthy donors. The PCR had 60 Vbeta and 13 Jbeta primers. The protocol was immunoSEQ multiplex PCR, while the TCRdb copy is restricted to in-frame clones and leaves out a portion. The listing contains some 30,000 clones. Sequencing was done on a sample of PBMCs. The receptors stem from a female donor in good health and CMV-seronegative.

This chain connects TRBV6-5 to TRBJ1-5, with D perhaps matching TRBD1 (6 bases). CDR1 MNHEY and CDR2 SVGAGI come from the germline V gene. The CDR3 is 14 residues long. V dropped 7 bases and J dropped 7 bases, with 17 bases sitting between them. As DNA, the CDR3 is TGTGCCAGCAAAAATGGGGGGGCTGGGCAGCCCCAGCATTTT. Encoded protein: CASKNGGAGQPQHF.

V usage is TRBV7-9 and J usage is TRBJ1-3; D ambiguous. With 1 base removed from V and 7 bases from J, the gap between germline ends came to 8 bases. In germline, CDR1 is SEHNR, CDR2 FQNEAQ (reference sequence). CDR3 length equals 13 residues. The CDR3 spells CASSLGSGNTIYF. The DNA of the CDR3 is TGTGCCAGCAGCTTAGGATCCGGGAACACCATATATTTT.

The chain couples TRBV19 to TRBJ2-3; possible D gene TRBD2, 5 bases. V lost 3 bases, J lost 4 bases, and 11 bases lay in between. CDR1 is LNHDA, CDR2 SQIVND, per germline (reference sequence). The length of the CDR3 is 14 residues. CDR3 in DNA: TGTGCCAGTAGTATGGCGGGTCCCCCAGATACGCAGTATTTT. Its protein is CASSMAGPPDTQYF.

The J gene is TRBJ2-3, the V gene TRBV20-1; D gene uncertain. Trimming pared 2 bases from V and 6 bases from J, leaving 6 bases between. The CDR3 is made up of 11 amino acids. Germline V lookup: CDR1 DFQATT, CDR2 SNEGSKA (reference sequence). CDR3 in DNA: TGCAGTGCTAGATCGGTGGATACGCAGTATTTT. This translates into CSARSVDTQYF.

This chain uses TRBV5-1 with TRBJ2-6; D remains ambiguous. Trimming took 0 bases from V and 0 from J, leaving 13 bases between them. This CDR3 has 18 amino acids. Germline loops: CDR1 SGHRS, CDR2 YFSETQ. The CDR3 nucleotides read TGCGCCAGCAGCTTGGCCGATGTCCGGAGCTCTGGGGCCAACGTCCTGACTTTC. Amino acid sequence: CASSLADVRSSGANVLTF.

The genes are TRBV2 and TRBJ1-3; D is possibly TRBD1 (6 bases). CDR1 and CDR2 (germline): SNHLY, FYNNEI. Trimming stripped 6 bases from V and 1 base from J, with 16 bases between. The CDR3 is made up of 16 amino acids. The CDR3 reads CASSLGGGGSGNTIYF. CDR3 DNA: TGTGCCAGCAGCCTCGGAGGGGGGGGGTCTGGAAACACCATATATTTT.

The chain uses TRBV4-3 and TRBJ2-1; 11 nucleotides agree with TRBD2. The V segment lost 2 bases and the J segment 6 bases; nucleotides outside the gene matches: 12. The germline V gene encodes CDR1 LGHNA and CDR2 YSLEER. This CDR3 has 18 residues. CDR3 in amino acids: CASSQRVAGGRGVNEQFF. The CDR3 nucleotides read TGCGCCAGCAGCCAAAGGGTAGCGGGGGGGCGGGGAGTCAATGAGCAGTTCTTC.

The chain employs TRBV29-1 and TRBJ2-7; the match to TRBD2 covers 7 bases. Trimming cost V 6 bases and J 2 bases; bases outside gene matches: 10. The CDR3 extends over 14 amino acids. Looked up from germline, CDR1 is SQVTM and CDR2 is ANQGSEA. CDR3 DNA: TGCAGCGTCCGGGAGGACGGAAGCGCCTACGAGCAGTACTTC. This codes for CSVREDGSAYEQYF.

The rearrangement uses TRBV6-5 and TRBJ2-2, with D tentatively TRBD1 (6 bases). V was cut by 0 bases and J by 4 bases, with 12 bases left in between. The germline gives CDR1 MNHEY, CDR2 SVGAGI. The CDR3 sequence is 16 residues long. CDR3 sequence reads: CASSYSMQGPTGELFF. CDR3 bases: TGTGCCAGCAGTTACTCGATGCAGGGGCCCACCGGGGAGCTGTTTTTT.

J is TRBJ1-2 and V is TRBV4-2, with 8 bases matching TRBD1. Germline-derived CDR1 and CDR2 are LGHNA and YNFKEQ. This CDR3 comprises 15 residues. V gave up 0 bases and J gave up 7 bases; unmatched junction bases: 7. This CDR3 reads CASSQDQTGGAGYTF. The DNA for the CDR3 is TGTGCCAGCAGCCAAGACCAAACAGGGGGGGCTGGCTACACCTTC.

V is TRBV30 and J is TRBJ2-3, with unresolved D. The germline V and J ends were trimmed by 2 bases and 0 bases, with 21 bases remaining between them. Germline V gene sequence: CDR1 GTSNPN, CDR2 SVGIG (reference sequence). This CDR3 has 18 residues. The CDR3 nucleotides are TGTGCCTGGAGTTTCGGTAGACTTGGTGGTTCTAGCACAGATACGCAGTATTTT. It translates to CAWSFGRLGGSSTDTQYF.

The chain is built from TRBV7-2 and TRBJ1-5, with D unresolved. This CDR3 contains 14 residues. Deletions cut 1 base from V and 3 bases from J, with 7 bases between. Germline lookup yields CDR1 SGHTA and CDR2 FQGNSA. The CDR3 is CASSLGAVNQPQHF. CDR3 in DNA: TGTGCCAGCAGCTTAGGGGCAGTCAATCAGCCCCAGCATTTT.

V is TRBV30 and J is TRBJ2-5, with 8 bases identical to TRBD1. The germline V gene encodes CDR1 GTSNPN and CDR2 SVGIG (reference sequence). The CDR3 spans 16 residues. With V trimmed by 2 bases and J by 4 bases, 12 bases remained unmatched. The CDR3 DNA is TGTGCCTGGAGTTTTGAGTTGGGGACAGGAAGAGAGACCCAGTACTTC. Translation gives CAWSFELGTGRETQYF.

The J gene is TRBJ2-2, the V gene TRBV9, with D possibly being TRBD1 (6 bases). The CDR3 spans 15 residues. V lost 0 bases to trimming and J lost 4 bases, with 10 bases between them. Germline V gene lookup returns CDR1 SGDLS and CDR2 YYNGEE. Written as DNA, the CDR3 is TGTGCCAGCAGCGTAGTTGGGACAAGCACCGGGGAGCTGTTTTTT. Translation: CASSVVGTSTGELFF.